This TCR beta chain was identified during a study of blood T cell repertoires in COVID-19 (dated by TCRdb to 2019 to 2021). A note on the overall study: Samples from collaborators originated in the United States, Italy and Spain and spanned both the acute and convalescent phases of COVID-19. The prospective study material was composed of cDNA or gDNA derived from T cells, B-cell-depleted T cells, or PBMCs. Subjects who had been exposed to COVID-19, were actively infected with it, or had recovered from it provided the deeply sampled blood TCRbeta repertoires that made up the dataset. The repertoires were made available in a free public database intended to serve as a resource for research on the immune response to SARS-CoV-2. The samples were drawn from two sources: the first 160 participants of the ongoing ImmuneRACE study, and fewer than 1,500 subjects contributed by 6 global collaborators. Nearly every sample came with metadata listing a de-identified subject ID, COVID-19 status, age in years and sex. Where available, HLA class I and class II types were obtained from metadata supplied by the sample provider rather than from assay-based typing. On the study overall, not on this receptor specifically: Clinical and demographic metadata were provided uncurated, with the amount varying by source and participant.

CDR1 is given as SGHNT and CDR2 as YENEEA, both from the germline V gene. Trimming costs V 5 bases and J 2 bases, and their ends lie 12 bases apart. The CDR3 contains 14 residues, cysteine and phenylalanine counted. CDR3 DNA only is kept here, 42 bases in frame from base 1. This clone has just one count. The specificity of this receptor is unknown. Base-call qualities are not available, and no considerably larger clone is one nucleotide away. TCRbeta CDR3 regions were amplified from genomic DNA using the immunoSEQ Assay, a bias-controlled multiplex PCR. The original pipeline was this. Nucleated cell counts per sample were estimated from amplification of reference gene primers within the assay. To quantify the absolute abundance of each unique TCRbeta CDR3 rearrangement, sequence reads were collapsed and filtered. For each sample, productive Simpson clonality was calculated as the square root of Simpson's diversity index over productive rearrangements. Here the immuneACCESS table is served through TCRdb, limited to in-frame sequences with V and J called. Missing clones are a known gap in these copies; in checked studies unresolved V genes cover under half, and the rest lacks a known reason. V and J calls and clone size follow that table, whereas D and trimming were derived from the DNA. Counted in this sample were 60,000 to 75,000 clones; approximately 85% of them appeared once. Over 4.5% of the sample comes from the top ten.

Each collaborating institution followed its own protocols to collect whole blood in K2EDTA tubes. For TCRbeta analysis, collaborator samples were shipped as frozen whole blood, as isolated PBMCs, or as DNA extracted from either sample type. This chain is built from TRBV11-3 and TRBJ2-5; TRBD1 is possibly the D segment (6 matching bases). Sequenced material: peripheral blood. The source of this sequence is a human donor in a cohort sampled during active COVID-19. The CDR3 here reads CASSRRGTQETQYF. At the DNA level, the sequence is TGTGCCAGCAGCCGCCGTGGGACACAAGAGACCCAGTACTTC.